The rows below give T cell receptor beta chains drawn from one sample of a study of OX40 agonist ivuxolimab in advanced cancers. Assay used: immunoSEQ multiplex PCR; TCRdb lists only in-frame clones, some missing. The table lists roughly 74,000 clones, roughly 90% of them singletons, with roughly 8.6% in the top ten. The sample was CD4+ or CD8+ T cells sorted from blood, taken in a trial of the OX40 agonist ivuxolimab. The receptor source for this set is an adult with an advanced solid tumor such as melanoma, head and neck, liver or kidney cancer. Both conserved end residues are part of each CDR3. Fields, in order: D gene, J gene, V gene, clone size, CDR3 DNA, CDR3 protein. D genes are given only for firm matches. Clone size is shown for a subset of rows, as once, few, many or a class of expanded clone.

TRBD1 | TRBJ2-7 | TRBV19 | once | TGTGCCAGTAGCCCGGCTGGACAGGGCTACGAGCAGTACTTC | CASSPAGQGYEQYF
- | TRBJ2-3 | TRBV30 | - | TGTGCCTGCGGCTGGGTAGGGCGCGACCCAGATACGCAGTATTTT | CACGWVGRDPDTQYF
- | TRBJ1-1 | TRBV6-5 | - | TGTGCCAGCAGGCTCAGGGGCGCGAACACTGAAGCTTTCTTT | CASRLRGANTEAFF
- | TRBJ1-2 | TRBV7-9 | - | TGTGCCTTCCCACGATTGGAAGGAGGCTACACCTTC | CAFPRLEGGYTF
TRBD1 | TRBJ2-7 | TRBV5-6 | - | TGTGCCAGCAAGAGACAGGGGGCCTACGAGCAGTACTTC | CASKRQGAYEQYF
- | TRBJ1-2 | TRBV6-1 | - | TGTGCCAGCAATCCACGAGGGGTGCACTATGGCTACACCTTC | CASNPRGVHYGYTF
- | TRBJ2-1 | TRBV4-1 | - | TGCGCCAGCAGACCGTCGGTGGGGGCTTTGCGTGAGCAGTTCTTC | CASRPSVGALREQFF
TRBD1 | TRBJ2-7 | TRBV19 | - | TGTGCCAGTAGTCCCGGACAGGGAATCTACGAGCAGTACTTC | CASSPGQGIYEQYF
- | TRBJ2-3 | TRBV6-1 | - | TGTGCCAGCAGTGAACAGGTTAGCGAGGAGGGATACACAGATACGCAGTATTTT | CASSEQVSEEGYTDTQYF
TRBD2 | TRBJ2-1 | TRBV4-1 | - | TGCGCCAGCAGCCAAGATGGACCAGCGGGGGCCGTAAATGAGCAGTTCTTC | CASSQDGPAGAVNEQFF
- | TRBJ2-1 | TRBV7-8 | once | TGTGCCAGCAGCCGCCTCGGGGGCGGGGGTTTCGATGAGCAGTTCTTC | CASSRLGGGGFDEQFF
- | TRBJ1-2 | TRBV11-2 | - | TGTGCCAGCAGCTCCTTTCCCGACAGGCCCTATGGCTACACCTTC | CASSSFPDRPYGYTF
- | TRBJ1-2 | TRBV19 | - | TGTGCCAGTAGTATCGGGGGGTATCCTGGCTACACCTTC | CASSIGGYPGYTF
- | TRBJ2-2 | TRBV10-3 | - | TGTGCCATCGGAACCCCTGGGGGAAGGGAAACCGGGGAGCTGTTTTTT | CAIGTPGGRETGELFF
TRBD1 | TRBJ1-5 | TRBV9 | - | TGTGCCAGCAGCGCAGGGGGAAGCAATCAGCCCCAGCATTTT | CASSAGGSNQPQHF
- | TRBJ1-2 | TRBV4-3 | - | TGCGCCAGCAGCCCGGCGGGGGCTAACTATGGCTACACCTTC | CASSPAGANYGYTF
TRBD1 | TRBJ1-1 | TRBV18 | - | TGTGCCAGCTCACCGGGACAGGGTGGGAACACTGAAGCTTTCTTT | CASSPGQGGNTEAFF
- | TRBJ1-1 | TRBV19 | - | TGTGCCAGCGAACCGGGAACAGCCGAAGCTTTCTTT | CASEPGTAEAFF
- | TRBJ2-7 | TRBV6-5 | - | TGTGCCAGCAGTTACTCGATGGGGGCGCACCACGAGCAGTACTTC | CASSYSMGAHHEQYF
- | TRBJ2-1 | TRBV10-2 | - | TGCGCCAGCAGTGGCCGGGGGGCCCACTACAATGAGCAGTTCTTC | CASSGRGAHYNEQFF
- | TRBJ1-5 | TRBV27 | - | TGTGCCAGCCAACCGGGTTCTAGCAATCAGCCCCAGCATTTT | CASQPGSSNQPQHF
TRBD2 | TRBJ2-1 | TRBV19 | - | TGTGCCAGTAGTAGACTAGCGGGGACATACAATGAGCAGTTCTTC | CASSRLAGTYNEQFF
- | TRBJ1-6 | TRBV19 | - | TGTGCCAGTAGGGACAGTAATTCACCCCTCCACTTT | CASRDSNSPLHF
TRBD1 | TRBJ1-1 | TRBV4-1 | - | TGCGCCAGCAGCCAAAGGAACAGGGGGGACACTGAAGCTTTCTTT | CASSQRNRGDTEAFF
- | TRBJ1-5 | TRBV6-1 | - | TGTGCCAGCAGTGGGGATAGCAATCAGCCCCAGCATTTT | CASSGDSNQPQHF
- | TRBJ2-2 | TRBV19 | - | TGTGCCAGTAGTTTAGGGTACACCGGGGAGCTGTTTTTT | CASSLGYTGELFF
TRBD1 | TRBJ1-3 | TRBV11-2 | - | TGTGCCAGCAGCCTCCTCAGGGGGCTGGATGGAAACACCATATATTTT | CASSLLRGLDGNTIYF
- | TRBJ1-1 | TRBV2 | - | TGTGCCAGCAGTGATTGGACATCGAACACTGAAGCTTTCTTT | CASSDWTSNTEAFF
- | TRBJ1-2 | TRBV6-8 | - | TGTGCCAGCAATAGTTTGAGGGGAGAGGGCTATGGCTACACCTTC | CASNSLRGEGYGYTF
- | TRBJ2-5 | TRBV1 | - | TGCACCAGCAGCCCTATCCTTATGGAGGGGGCTCCGGTAGGGGAGACCCAGTACTTC | CTSSPILMEGAPVGETQYF
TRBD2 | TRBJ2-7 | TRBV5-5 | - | TGTGCCAGCTTCTTAGCGGGGCCCTACGAGCAGTACTTC | CASFLAGPYEQYF
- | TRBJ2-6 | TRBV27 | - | TGTGCCAGCAGGGTCGGGGCCGGGGCCAACGTCCTGACTTTC | CASRVGAGANVLTF
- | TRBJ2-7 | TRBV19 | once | TGTGCCAGTAGTATCTTCTCCTGGAACCACGAGCAGTACTTC | CASSIFSWNHEQYF
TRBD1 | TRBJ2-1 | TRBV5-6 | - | TGTGCCAGCAGAACAGGGGCGAGCTCCTACAATGAGCAGTTCTTC | CASRTGASSYNEQFF
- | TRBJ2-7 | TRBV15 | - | TGTGCCACCAGCAGAGATCGGCAGGGGATAAACGAGCAGTACTTC | CATSRDRQGINEQYF
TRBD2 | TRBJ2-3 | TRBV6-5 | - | TGTGCCAGCAGTTACGGCGGGGGGGCCGGAGATACGCAGTATTTT | CASSYGGGAGDTQYF
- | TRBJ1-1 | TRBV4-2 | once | TGTGCCAGCAGCCCCAGGGTTCCCATCCACACTGAAGCCCACACTGAAGCTTTCTTT | CASSPRVPIHTEAHTEAFF
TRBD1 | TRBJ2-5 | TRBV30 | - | TGTGCCTGGAGTGTAATGGTGACAGGGGAGACCCAGTACTTC | CAWSVMVTGETQYF
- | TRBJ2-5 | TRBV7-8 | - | TGTGCCAGCAGCTTAGGGCTCCTTGGTACGGGGGTATGGTCTAAAGAGACCCAGTACTTC | CASSLGLLGTGVWSKETQYF
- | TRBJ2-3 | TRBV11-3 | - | TGTGCCAGCAGCTTGAGGGGCACAGATACGCAGTATTTT | CASSLRGTDTQYF